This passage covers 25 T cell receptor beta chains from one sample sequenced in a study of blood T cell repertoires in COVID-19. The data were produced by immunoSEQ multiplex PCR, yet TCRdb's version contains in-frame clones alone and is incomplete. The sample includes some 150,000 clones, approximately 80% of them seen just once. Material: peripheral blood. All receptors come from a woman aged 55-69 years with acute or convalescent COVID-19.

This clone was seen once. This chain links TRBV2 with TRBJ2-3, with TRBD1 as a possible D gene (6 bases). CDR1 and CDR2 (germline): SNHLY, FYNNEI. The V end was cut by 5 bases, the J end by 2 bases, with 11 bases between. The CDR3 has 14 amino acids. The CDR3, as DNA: TGTGCCAGCAGTACAGGGATTCTCACAGATACGCAGTATTTT. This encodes CASSTGILTDTQYF. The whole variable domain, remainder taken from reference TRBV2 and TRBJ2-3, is EPEVTQTPSHQVTQMGQEVILRCVPISNHLYFYWYRQILGQKVEFLVSFYNNEISEKSEIFDDQFSVERPDGSNFTLKIRSTKLEDSAMYFCASSTGILTDTQYFGPGTRLTVL.

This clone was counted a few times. CDR3 DNA sequence: TGTGCCAGCAGCTTCTGGCCTCTCAATCAGGAAAAACTGTTTTTT. Encoded protein: CASSFWPLNQEKLFF. The chain couples TRBV11-2 to TRBJ1-4, with D unclear. Trimming took off 3 bases at V and 8 bases at J, with 16 bases between the two ends. Germline lookup yields CDR1 SGHAT and CDR2 FQNNGV. The CDR3 runs 15 residues.

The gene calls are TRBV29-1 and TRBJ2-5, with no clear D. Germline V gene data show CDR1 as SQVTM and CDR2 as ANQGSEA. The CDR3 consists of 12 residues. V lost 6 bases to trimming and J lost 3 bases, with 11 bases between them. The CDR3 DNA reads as TGCAGCGTCCGTAGTTCGAAAGAGACCCAGTACTTC. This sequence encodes CSVRSSKETQYF.

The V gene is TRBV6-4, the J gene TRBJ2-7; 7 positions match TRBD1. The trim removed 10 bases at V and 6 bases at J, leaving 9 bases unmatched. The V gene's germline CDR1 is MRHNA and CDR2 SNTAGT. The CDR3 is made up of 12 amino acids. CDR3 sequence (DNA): TGTGCCAACTCCTGCAGGGGGATCGAGCAGTACGTC. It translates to CANSCRGIEQYV.

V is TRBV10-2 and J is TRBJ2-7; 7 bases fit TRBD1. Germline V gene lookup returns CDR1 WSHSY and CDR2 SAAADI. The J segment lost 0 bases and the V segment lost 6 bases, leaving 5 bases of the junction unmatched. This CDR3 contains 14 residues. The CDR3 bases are TGCGCCAGCAGACCGGGACAGAGCTCCTACGAGCAGTACGTC. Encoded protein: CASRPGQSSYEQYV.

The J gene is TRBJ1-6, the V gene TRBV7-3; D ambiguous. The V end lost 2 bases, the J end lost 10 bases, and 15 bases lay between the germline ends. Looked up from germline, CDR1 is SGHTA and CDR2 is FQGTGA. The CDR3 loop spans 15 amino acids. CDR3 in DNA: TGTGCCAGCAGCTTAGAACGGCGGAGGAACTCACCCCTCCACTTT. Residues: CASSLERRRNSPLHF.

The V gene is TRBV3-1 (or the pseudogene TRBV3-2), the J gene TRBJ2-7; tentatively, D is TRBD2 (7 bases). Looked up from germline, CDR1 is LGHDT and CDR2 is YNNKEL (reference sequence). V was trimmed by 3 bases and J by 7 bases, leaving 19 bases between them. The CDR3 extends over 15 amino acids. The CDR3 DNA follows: TGTGCCAGCAGCCACCACCTTCGGGGGGCTCGGGAGCAGTACGTC. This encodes CASSHHLRGAREQYV.

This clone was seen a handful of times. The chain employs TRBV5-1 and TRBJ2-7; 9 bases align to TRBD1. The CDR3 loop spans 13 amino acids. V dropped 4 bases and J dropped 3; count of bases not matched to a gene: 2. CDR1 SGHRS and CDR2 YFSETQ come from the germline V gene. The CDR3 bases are TGCGCCAGCAGCGCGGGACAGGGCTACGAGCAGTACTTC. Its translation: CASSAGQGYEQYF.

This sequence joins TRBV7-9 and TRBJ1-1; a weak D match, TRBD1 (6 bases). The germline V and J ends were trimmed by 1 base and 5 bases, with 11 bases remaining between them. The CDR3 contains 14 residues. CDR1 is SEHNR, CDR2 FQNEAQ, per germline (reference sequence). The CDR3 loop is CASSLVQGKTEAFF. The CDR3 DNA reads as TGTGCCAGCAGCTTAGTCCAGGGGAAGACTGAAGCTTTCTTT.

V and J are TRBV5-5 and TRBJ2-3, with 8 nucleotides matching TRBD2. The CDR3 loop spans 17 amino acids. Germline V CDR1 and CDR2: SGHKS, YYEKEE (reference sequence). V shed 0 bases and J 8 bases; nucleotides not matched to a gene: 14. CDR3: CASSLVPSGGFGVTQYF. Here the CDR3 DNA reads TGTGCCAGCAGCTTGGTGCCCAGCGGGGGTTTCGGGGTTACGCAGTATTTT.

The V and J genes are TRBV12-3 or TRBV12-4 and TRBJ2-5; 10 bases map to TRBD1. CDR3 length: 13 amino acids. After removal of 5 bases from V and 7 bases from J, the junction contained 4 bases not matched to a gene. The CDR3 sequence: CASSPGQGGTQYF. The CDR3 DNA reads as TGTGCCAGCAGTCCCGGACAGGGGGGGACCCAGTACTTC.

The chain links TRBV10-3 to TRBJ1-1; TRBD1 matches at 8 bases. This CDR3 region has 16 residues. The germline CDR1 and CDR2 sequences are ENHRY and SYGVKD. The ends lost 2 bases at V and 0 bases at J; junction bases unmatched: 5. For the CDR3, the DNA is TGTGCCATCAGTGAGAATCAGGGGGCGATGAACACTGAAGCTTTCTTT. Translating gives CAISENQGAMNTEAFF.

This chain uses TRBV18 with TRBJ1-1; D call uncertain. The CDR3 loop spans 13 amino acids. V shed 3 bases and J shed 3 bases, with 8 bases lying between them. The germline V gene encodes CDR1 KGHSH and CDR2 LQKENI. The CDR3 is CASSPSGDTEAFF. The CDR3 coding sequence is TGTGCCAGCTCACCGTCCGGGGACACTGAAGCTTTCTTT.

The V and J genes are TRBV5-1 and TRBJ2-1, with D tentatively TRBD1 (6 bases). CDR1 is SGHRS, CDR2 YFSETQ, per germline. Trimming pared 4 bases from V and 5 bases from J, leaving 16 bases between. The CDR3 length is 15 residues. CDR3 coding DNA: TGCGCCAGCAGCCCCGGACAGCTGACGGACAATGAGCAGTTCTTC. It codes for CASSPGQLTDNEQFF.

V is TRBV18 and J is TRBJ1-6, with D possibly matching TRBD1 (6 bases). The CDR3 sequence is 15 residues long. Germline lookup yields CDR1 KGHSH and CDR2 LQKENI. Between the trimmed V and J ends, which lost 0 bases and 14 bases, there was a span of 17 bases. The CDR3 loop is CASSPPEGGRNALHF. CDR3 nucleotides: TGTGCCAGCTCACCACCGGAGGGGGGGCGGAATGCCCTCCACTTT.

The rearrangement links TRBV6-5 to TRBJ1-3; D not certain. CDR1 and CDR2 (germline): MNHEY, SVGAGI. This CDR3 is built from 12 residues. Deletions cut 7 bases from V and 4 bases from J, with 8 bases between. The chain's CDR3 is CASTTRGNTIYF. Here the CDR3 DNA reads TGTGCCAGCACCACCCGGGGAAACACCATATATTTT.

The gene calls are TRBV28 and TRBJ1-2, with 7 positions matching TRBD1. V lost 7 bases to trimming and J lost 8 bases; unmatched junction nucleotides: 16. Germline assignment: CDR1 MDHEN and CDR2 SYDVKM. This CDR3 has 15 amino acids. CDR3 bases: TGTGCCAGCAATGACAGGGACTCGAGGGGTAAGGGCTACACCTTC. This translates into CASNDRDSRGKGYTF.

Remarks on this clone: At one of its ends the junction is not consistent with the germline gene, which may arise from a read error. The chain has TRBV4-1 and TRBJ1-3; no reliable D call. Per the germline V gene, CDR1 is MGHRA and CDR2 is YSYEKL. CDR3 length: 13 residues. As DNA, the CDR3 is TGCGCCAGCAGCGGGCATGCTGGAAACCCCATATATTTT. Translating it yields CASSGHAGNPIYF.

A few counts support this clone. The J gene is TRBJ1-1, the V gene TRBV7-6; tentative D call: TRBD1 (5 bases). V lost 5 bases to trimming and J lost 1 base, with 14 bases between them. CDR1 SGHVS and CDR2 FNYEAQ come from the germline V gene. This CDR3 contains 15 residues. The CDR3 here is CASSAGGGGNTEAFF. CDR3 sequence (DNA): TGTGCCAGCAGCGCCGGGGGTGGAGGGAACACTGAAGCTTTCTTT.

DNA for the CDR3: TGCGCCAGCAGCGGTTCCTGGACAGGGGTCCTTACTGAAGCTTTCTTT. Amino acid sequence: CASSGSWTGVLTEAFF. V usage is TRBV5-1 and J usage is TRBJ1-1; 9 bases match TRBD1. CDR1 is SGHRS and CDR2 is YFSETQ in the germline V gene. The CDR3 is made up of 16 amino acids. With 4 bases clipped from V and 5 bases from J, the junction kept 12 bases outside the gene matches.

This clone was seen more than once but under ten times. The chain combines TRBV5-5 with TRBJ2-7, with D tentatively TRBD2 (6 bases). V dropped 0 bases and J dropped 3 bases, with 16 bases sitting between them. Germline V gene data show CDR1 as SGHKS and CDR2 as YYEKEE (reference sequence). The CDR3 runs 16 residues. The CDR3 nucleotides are TGTGCCAGCAGCTTGGGGGGGAGGACTGAAATCTACGAGCAGTACTTC. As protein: CASSLGGRTEIYEQYF.

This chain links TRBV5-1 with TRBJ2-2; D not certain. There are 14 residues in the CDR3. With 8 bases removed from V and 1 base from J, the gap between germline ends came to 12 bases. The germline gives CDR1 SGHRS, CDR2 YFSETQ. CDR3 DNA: TGCGCCAGTCGCGCTAGAGGGAACACCGGGGAGCTGTTTTTT. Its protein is CASRARGNTGELFF. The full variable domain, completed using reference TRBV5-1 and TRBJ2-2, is KAGVTQTPRYLIKTRGQQVTLSCSPISGHRSVSWYQQTPGQGLQFLFEYFSETQRNKGNFPGRFSGRQFSNSRSEMNVSTLELGDSALYLCASRARGNTGELFFGEGSRLTVL.

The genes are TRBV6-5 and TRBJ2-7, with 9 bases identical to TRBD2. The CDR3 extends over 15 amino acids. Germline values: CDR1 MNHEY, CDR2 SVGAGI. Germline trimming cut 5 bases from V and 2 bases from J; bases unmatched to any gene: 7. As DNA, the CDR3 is TGTGCCAGCAGTACTTATAGCGGGGGTCCCTACGAGCAGTACTTC. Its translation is CASSTYSGGPYEQYF.

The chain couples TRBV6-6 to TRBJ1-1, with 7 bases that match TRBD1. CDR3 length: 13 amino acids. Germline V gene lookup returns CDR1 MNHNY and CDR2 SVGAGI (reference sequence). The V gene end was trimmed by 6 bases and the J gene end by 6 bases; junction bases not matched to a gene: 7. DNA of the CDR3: TGTGCCAGCAGCTCAGGGGGTCTCGCTGAAGCTTTCTTT. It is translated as CASSSGGLAEAFF.

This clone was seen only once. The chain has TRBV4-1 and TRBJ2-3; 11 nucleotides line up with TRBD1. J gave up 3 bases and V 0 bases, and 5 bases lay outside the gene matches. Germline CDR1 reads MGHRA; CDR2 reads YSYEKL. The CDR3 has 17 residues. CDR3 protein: CASSQDRTGGLTDTQYF. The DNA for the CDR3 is TGCGCCAGCAGCCAAGATCGGACAGGGGGCTTGACAGATACGCAGTATTTT.